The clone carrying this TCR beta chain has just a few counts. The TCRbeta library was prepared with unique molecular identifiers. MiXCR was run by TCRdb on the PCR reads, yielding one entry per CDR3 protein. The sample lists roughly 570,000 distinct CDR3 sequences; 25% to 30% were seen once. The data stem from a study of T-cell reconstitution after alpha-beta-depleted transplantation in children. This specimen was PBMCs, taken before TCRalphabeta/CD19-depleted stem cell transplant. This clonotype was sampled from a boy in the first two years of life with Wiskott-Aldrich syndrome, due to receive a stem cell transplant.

In DNA form, the CDR3 reads TGTGCCAGCATTACCAGCGGGAGCCCAAGGGAGTACAATGAGCAGTTCTTC. It specifies CASITSGSPREYNEQFF. The gene calls are TRBV28 and TRBJ2-1; TRBD2 aligns across 8 bases. Germline trimming cut 7 bases from V and 4 bases from J; bases unmatched to any gene: 15. The germline CDR1 and CDR2 sequences are MDHEN and SYDVKM. CDR3 length: 17 residues.